This TCR beta chain was identified during a study of blood T cells in healthy people across ages. Alongside a J-beta primer mix, a sample-barcoded 5' primer served in a second PCR lasting about 7 to 12 cycles. TCRdb independently ran MiXCR on the 5' RACE reads; one entry per CDR3 protein. The sample lists more than 900,000 distinct CDR3 sequences, roughly 29% occurring once. Germline CDR1 reads MGHRA; CDR2 reads YSYEKL. V gave up 4 bases and J gave up 0 bases; unmatched junction bases: 9. The CDR3 is 17 amino acids. Another study also made use of these data, one on T cells of mothers and their children. That study reports: A few healthy Caucasian mothers, along with their six children, served as the donors. Comparable shaping of TCR recombination output by thymic selection was observed in related and unrelated pairs. The study found slightly higher but non-significant overlap in related versus unrelated mother-child pairs. Nobody spotted any persistent microchimeric T cell clones.

The genes are TRBV4-1 and TRBJ1-3; 7 bases match TRBD1. The sequence derives from a woman aged 40 to 50 in good health. The sample comprised blood. The CDR3, as DNA: TGCGCCAGCAGCCCTCAGAAGGACAGGAGCTCTGGAAACACCATATATTTT. Amino acids: CASSPQKDRSSGNTIYF.